This T cell receptor (beta chain) derives from a study of T cells after yellow fever vaccination. On this clonotype: The antigen is unknown.

Study observations and caveats: Contaminating bulk clonotypes could be abundant in FACS-sorted repertoires. Overall, a small share of clonotypes was seen in both CD4 and CD8 compartments. Once the booster was given, most primary-vaccination clones reappeared, at approximately 97% for CD4 and over 70% for CD8. Weaker in magnitude, the secondary response showed a faster peak on day 5 versus 15.

TCRdb used MiXCR to reprocess the 5' RACE reads, holding one entry per CDR3 protein. This table holds 500,000 to 650,000 distinct CDR3 sequences, approximately 12% found once. The germline gives CDR1 SEHNR, CDR2 FQNEAQ (reference sequence). V gave up 5 bases and J gave up 6 bases, with 20 bases separating them. The CDR3 has 15 amino acids. The receptor was isolated from a young man who received the YFV17D yellow fever vaccine. J is TRBJ2-7 and V is TRBV7-9, with D possibly being TRBD2 (6 bases). The source material was PBMCs, sampled on the day of the yellow fever booster vaccination. CDR3 sequence (DNA): TGTGCCAGCAGCCCATGGTCTAGCGAGCAAGGCGAGCAGTACTTC. Encoded protein: CASSPWSSEQGEQYF.